The clone carrying this TCR beta chain has only a few counts. These data come from a study of blood T cell repertoires in COVID-19. Whole-study context: Researchers got acute and convalescent COVID-19 samples from the United States, Italy and Spain. PBMCs, B-cell-depleted T cells, or T cells were the source of the cDNA or gDNA that made up the material.

Germline V gives CDR1 PRHDT, CDR2 FYEKMQ (reference sequence). V lost 4 bases to trimming and J lost 11 bases, with 16 bases between them. The CDR3 covers 13 residues. Study processing details: Reference gene primers were amplified, and this amplification served to estimate nucleated cell counts. Only in-frame clones appear in the TCRdb table, and some are missing; sequencing was by immunoSEQ multiplex PCR. The DNA gave D and trimming, while V, J and clone size come from that table. The data hold some 44,000 clones, with roughly four fifths observed a single time. The specimen was peripheral blood. The source is a woman aged 55 to 70 with acute or convalescent COVID-19. The rearrangement links TRBV13 to TRBJ2-3; D might be TRBD2 (6 bases). CDR3 residues: CASSSQRLREQYF. Written as DNA, the CDR3 is TGTGCCAGCAGCTCTCAGCGGTTGCGGGAGCAGTATTTT.